The clone carrying this TCR beta chain was found a few times. This entry belongs to a study of T cells after yellow fever vaccination. This CDR3 is built from 12 residues. With 5 bases removed from V and 2 bases from J, the gap between germline ends came to 5 bases. Germline V gene lookup returns CDR1 SGHTA and CDR2 FQGNSA. TCRdb re-called the 5' RACE reads through MiXCR, storing one row per CDR3 protein. The repertoire holds about 170,000 distinct CDR3 sequences, with roughly 6.2% as singletons. The sample in question was CD4+ T cells sorted from PBMCs, obtained on the day of the first yellow fever vaccination. This chain uses TRBV7-2 with TRBJ2-3; D is ambiguous. This sequence was found in a man younger than 30 who received the YFV17D yellow fever vaccine. CDR3: CASSEDTDTQYF. The CDR3, as DNA: TGTGCCAGCAGCGAGGACACAGATACGCAGTATTTT.